These 25 T cell receptor beta chains originate from one sample sequenced in a study of blood T cell repertoires in COVID-19. Clones were read by immunoSEQ multiplex PCR, and TCRdb kept only the in-frame ones, dropping some. The top ten clones hold over 3.5% of a sample with approximately 300,000 clones, 80% to 90% of them seen once. The sample comprised peripheral blood. The receptor set was obtained from a woman between 40 and 55 years old with acute or convalescent COVID-19.

The J gene is TRBJ2-4, the V gene TRBV7-9, with a tentative D call TRBD1 (5 bases). Germline values: CDR1 SEHNR, CDR2 FQNEAQ (reference sequence). The CDR3 is 19 amino acids. V was trimmed by 2 bases and J by 2 bases, leaving 22 bases between them. The CDR3, as DNA: TGTGCCAGCAGCTTATCGCCAGGGTGGGCCGACGGACCCAAAAACATTCAGTACTTC. Translation: CASSLSPGWADGPKNIQYF.

The chain combines TRBV6-5 with TRBJ1-3; D remains ambiguous. Germline lookup yields CDR1 MNHEY and CDR2 SVGAGI. Trimming shortened V by 6 bases and J by 4 bases, and 13 bases separated the two germline ends. CDR3 length equals 14 residues. This chain's CDR3 is CASSVNTAGNTIYF. The CDR3 DNA is TGTGCCAGCAGCGTTAATACAGCCGGAAACACCATATATTTT.

The V and J genes are TRBV7-2 and TRBJ1-2, with 12 nucleotides matching TRBD1. The CDR3 is 16 residues long. Germline V lookup: CDR1 SGHTA, CDR2 FQGNSA. The J segment lost 4 bases and the V segment lost 1 base, leaving 4 bases of the junction unmatched. The CDR3 DNA is TGTGCCAGCAGCTTAGGGGGGACAGGGGGCAGCTATGGCTACACCTTC. Its translation is CASSLGGTGGSYGYTF.

V gene TRBV5-1 combines with J gene TRBJ1-6; tentative D call: TRBD1 (6 bases). V lost 1 base and J 3 bases, leaving 14 bases between the germline ends. The CDR3 covers 17 residues. The germline V gene has CDR1 SGHRS and CDR2 YFSETQ. CDR3 nucleotide sequence: TGCGCCAGCAGCTTGACCCCACAGGGTAACTATAATTCACCCCTCCACTTT. Its translation: CASSLTPQGNYNSPLHF.

The chain couples TRBV3-1 (or the pseudogene TRBV3-2) to TRBJ1-3; 8 bases align to TRBD1. CDR1 is LGHDT and CDR2 is YNNKEL in the germline V gene (reference sequence). Losses at the gene ends were 3 bases for V and 0 bases for J; bases not matched to a gene: 16. The CDR3 runs to 20 residues. The CDR3 DNA sequence: TGTGCCAGCAGCCAGTCGGGAATTTATCAGGGGGCCGTCTCTGGAAACACCATATATTTT. It codes for CASSQSGIYQGAVSGNTIYF.

This clone was counted once. The J gene is TRBJ1-1, the V gene TRBV6-5; tentatively, D is TRBD1 (5 bases). CDR1 is MNHEY and CDR2 is SVGAGI in the germline V gene. V lost 4 bases to trimming and J lost 0 bases, with 9 bases between them. There are 14 residues in the CDR3. The CDR3 region is CASSLGLLNTEAFF. The CDR3 coding sequence is TGTGCCAGCAGTTTGGGACTGCTGAACACTGAAGCTTTCTTT.

This rearrangement joins TRBV5-1 to TRBJ1-4, with D possibly being TRBD1 (5 bases). Trimming removed 3 bases at V and 4 bases at J, with 19 bases between. The CDR3 totals 17 residues. The V gene's germline CDR1 is SGHRS and CDR2 YFSETQ. The chain's CDR3 is CASSSGEGSIGNEKLFF. The CDR3 DNA sequence: TGCGCCAGCAGCTCCGGGGAGGGGAGCATCGGTAATGAAAAACTGTTTTTT.

V is TRBV2 and J is TRBJ2-2; 8 bases match TRBD2. The germline V gene encodes CDR1 SNHLY and CDR2 FYNNEI. This CDR3 has 14 amino acids. Trimming at V came to 6 bases and at J to 1 base, leaving 1 base not matched to a gene. CDR3 protein: CASRRGGNTGELFF. DNA for the CDR3: TGTGCCAGCAGACGGGGGGGGAACACCGGGGAGCTGTTTTTT.

This chain joins TRBV9 and TRBJ1-3; 8 bases agree with TRBD1. The CDR3 covers 16 residues. In germline, CDR1 is SGDLS, CDR2 YYNGEE. V trimming: 3 bases; J trimming: 0 bases; junction bases outside the gene matches: 5. As DNA, the CDR3 is TGTGCCAGCAGCGGGGGGACAGGCCTCTCTGGAAACACCATATATTTT. Its translation is CASSGGTGLSGNTIYF.

This sequence joins TRBV6-6 and TRBJ1-2, with 10 bases identical to TRBD1. Germline assignment: CDR1 MNHNY and CDR2 SVGAGI (reference sequence). J was trimmed by 8 bases and V by 1 base; bases with no gene match: 4. There are 14 residues in the CDR3. For the CDR3, the DNA is TGTGCCAGCAGTTACTTAGGGACAGGGGAAGGCTACACCTTC. It yields the protein CASSYLGTGEGYTF.

V is TRBV19 and J is TRBJ1-1, with 9 bases that match TRBD1. The CDR3 length is 16 residues. V lost 3 bases and J lost 1; bases outside the gene matches: 6. Germline CDR1 reads LNHDA; CDR2 reads SQIVND (reference sequence). As DNA, the CDR3 is TGTGCCAGTAGTATCAACAGGGGGCGGGGGAACACTGAAGCTTTCTTT. Encoded protein: CASSINRGRGNTEAFF.

The chain recombines TRBV7-6 with TRBJ1-2; a possible D gene is TRBD1 (5 bases). Germline V gives CDR1 SGHVS, CDR2 FNYEAQ. Trimming removed 5 bases from V and 7 bases from J, with 23 bases in between. This CDR3 spans 16 amino acids. The CDR3 loop reads CASSPSQGGVQGGYTF. CDR3 nucleotide sequence: TGTGCCAGCAGCCCAAGTCAGGGAGGGGTTCAGGGTGGCTACACCTTC. Full variable domain (outside the CDR3, taken from reference TRBV7-6 and TRBJ1-2): GAGVSQSPRYKVTKRGQDVALRCDPISGHVSLYWYRQALGQGPEFLTYFNYEAQQDKSGLPNDRFSAERPEGSISTLTIQRTEQRDSAMYRCASSPSQGGVQGGYTFGSGTRLTVV.

The CDR3 DNA follows: TGTGCCAGCAGCTTTGACTTAACTAGCACAGATACGCAGTATTTT. Its protein product is CASSFDLTSTDTQYF. The gene calls are TRBV11-2 and TRBJ2-3; no reliable D call. Germline V gives CDR1 SGHAT, CDR2 FQNNGV. The V gene lost 3 bases and the J gene lost 0 bases, with 10 bases spanning the gap. The CDR3 covers 15 residues.

A few counts support this clone. The chain recombines TRBV24-1 with TRBJ1-2, with TRBD1 matching 7 bases. V lost 4 bases and J lost 5; bases outside the gene matches: 6. CDR1 is KGHDR, CDR2 SFDVKD, per germline. This CDR3 is 14 amino acids long. The CDR3 DNA reads as TGTGCCACCAGTGACAACCTACAGGGGTATGGCTACACCTTC. Protein sequence: CATSDNLQGYGYTF.

This rearrangement joins TRBV7-3 to TRBJ2-3; 10 bases align to TRBD2. The CDR3 contains 15 residues. CDR1 and CDR2 from the germline V gene are SGHTA and FQGTGA. V dropped 5 bases and J dropped 6; count of bases not matched to a gene: 8. CDR3 amino acids: CASSIQAGGPDTQYF. CDR3 in DNA: TGTGCCAGCAGCATCCAAGCGGGGGGGCCGGATACGCAGTATTTT.

The V gene is TRBV7-8, the J gene TRBJ1-6, with D possibly being TRBD1 (5 bases). The CDR3 loop spans 14 amino acids. Trimming removed 1 base at V and 10 bases at J, with 11 bases between. The germline V gene encodes CDR1 SGHVS and CDR2 FQNEAQ. The CDR3 sequence: CASSLVVGHSPLHF. DNA for the CDR3: TGTGCCAGCAGCTTAGTTGTGGGGCACTCACCCCTCCACTTT. The full variable domain, in which reference TRBV7-8 and TRBJ1-6 provide the parts outside the CDR3, is GAGVSQSPRYKVAKRGQDVALRCDPISGHVSLFWYQQALGQGPEFLTYFQNEAQLDKSGLPSDRFFAERPEGSVSTLKIQRTQQEDSAVYLCASSLVVGHSPLHFGNGTRLTVT.

The rearrangement uses TRBV19 and TRBJ1-2; 8 nucleotides line up with TRBD1. The germline V gene has CDR1 LNHDA and CDR2 SQIVND (reference sequence). Trimming removed 6 bases from V and 8 bases from J; junction bases left unmatched: 8. The CDR3 consists of 13 residues. CDR3 sequence: CASRNSGGPGYTF. CDR3 nucleotides: TGTGCCAGTAGGAACTCAGGGGGCCCAGGCTACACCTTC.

The V and J genes are TRBV15 and TRBJ1-2; 7 bases agree with TRBD1. The length of the CDR3 is 13 residues. The germline gives CDR1 LNHNV, CDR2 YYDKDF (reference sequence). V lost 1 base to trimming and J lost 5 bases; unmatched junction nucleotides: 1. Written as DNA, the CDR3 is TGTGCCACCAGCAGAGCCAGGGGGTATGGCTACACCTTC. Protein product: CATSRARGYGYTF. Together with reference TRBV15 and TRBJ1-2, the CDR3 gives the full variable domain: DAMVIQNPRYQVTQFGKPVTLSCSQTLNHNVMYWYQQKSSQAPKLLFHYYDKDFNNEADTPDNFQSRRPNTSFCFLDIRSPGLGDTAMYLCATSRARGYGYTFGSGTRLTVV.

The chain employs TRBV7-9 and TRBJ2-3; 9 bases match TRBD1. This CDR3 contains 16 residues. Germline CDR1 and CDR2: SEHNR and FQNEAQ (reference sequence). V shed 1 base, J shed 5 bases, and the junction held 7 bases outside the gene matches. CDR3 loop: CASSLGTGAVGDTQYF. The CDR3 nucleotides are TGTGCCAGCAGCTTAGGGACAGGGGCGGTTGGAGATACGCAGTATTTT.

V usage is TRBV2 and J usage is TRBJ2-3; TRBD2 agrees at 7 bases. With 6 bases clipped from V and 5 bases from J, the junction kept 5 bases outside the gene matches. The CDR3 sequence is 13 residues long. CDR1 is SNHLY, CDR2 FYNNEI, per germline. CDR3 in DNA: TGTGCCAGCAGGAAAAGCGGGGAAGATACGCAGTATTTT. Translated: CASRKSGEDTQYF. Filled out from reference TRBV2 and TRBJ2-3, the complete variable domain reads EPEVTQTPSHQVTQMGQEVILRCVPISNHLYFYWYRQILGQKVEFLVSFYNNEISEKSEIFDDQFSVERPDGSNFTLKIRSTKLEDSAMYFCASRKSGEDTQYFGPGTRLTVL.

This chain joins TRBV5-6 and TRBJ2-2, with 8 bases that match TRBD1. This CDR3 has 16 amino acids. Germline CDR1 reads SGHDT; CDR2 reads YYEEEE. With V trimmed by 2 bases and J by 0 bases, 3 bases remained unmatched. CDR3 sequence reads: CASSFDRGANTGELFF. The CDR3 nucleotides read TGTGCCAGCAGCTTTGACAGGGGAGCGAACACCGGGGAGCTGTTTTTT.

The chain recombines TRBV6-7 with TRBJ2-7, with a possible D match to TRBD1 (6 bases). TRBV6-7 is designated an ORF whose function remains uncertain. This CDR3 is built from 16 residues. The V gene lost 6 bases and the J gene lost 5 bases, with 23 bases spanning the gap. In nucleotides, the CDR3 is TGTGCCAGCAGACACTTCTTCCGGGACAAGAGTCACGAGCAGTACGTC. It codes for CASRHFFRDKSHEQYV.

V usage is TRBV5-4 and J usage is TRBJ1-1; perhaps TRBD1 as D (5 bases). The CDR3 is 14 residues long. V lost 4 bases and J lost 0, with 10 bases in between. The V gene's germline CDR1 is SGHNT and CDR2 YYREEE (reference sequence). CDR3 in amino acids: CASSQDSMNTEAFF. The CDR3 DNA is TGTGCCAGCAGCCAAGACAGCATGAACACTGAAGCTTTCTTT.

The rearrangement links TRBV11-2 to TRBJ1-1; D gene ambiguous. Trimming removed 1 base from V and 8 bases from J, with 11 bases in between. CDR1 is SGHAT, CDR2 FQNNGV, per germline. This CDR3 is built from 13 residues. The CDR3 spells CASSLGMRVEAFF. CDR3 nucleotide sequence: TGTGCCAGCAGCTTAGGTATGAGAGTCGAAGCTTTCTTT.

The chain employs TRBV9 and TRBJ1-1, with a weak D call TRBD1 (6 bases). Trimming stripped 1 base from V and 5 bases from J, with 12 bases between. The CDR3 spans 14 residues. Germline CDR1 and CDR2: SGDLS and YYNGEE. The chain's CDR3 is CASSVLRGWTEAFF. The DNA of the CDR3 is TGTGCCAGCAGCGTACTCAGGGGATGGACTGAAGCTTTCTTT.